This TCR beta chain came from a study of T cell responses to AZD1222 COVID-19 vaccine. Study-level information: Timing groups of about 4 and about 12 weeks for second doses were pooled. Study conclusions and caveats: Unmutated regions of variants are reportedly targeted by nearly half of spike-specific TCRs. At baseline, seropositivity was found in only a handful of AZD1222 recipients. Across spike, vaccine-associated CD4 TCRs were found, dominant at 160-218 and 743-854.

In regard to this clone: Its antigen is currently unknown.

V was clipped by 8 bases and J by 8 bases, with 18 bases between them. The V gene's germline CDR1 is MNHEY and CDR2 SMNVEV (reference sequence). The CDR3 loop spans 14 amino acids. Sequenced by immunoSEQ multiplex PCR; TCRdb stores in-frame clones only, minus some. The data show 130,000 or so clones, roughly nine tenths seen once. The material was peripheral blood, obtained on day 0 of AZD1222 vaccination. The TCR originated in an adult in good health. This chain connects TRBV27 to TRBJ1-4; D remains unclear. CDR3 loop: CASGGSFFAEKLFF. CDR3 DNA sequence: TGTGCCAGCGGAGGGAGTTTTTTCGCCGAAAAACTGTTTTTT.